This T cell receptor beta chain was profiled in a study of blood T cell repertoires in COVID-19. Participants had their cohort set by participant-reported clinical history. Recovered participants had two consecutive negative NP/OP PCR tests, healthcare professional clearance, or symptom resolution. V shed 5 bases, J shed 5 bases, and the junction held 8 bases outside the gene matches. This CDR3 spans 15 amino acids. Germline loops: CDR1 SGHDT, CDR2 YYEEEE. Authors' data handling: Reference gene primers were amplified, and this amplification served to estimate nucleated cell counts. Here immunoSEQ multiplex PCR was the method, and the copy in TCRdb shows in-frame clones only, minus some. V and J calls and clone size are those listed in that table; D and trimming were worked out from the DNA. The sample records about 270,000 clones, 75% to 90% being singletons.

This TCR derives from a young woman who had recovered from COVID-19. Sequencing was carried out using PBMCs or T cells enriched from blood (not recorded which). The V call is TRBV5-6, the J call TRBJ2-7, with TRBD1 identical over 12 bases. The CDR3 DNA is TGTGCCAGCAGGGGTTTGGGACAGGGGGCCCACGAGCAGTACTTC. Protein sequence: CASRGLGQGAHEQYF.